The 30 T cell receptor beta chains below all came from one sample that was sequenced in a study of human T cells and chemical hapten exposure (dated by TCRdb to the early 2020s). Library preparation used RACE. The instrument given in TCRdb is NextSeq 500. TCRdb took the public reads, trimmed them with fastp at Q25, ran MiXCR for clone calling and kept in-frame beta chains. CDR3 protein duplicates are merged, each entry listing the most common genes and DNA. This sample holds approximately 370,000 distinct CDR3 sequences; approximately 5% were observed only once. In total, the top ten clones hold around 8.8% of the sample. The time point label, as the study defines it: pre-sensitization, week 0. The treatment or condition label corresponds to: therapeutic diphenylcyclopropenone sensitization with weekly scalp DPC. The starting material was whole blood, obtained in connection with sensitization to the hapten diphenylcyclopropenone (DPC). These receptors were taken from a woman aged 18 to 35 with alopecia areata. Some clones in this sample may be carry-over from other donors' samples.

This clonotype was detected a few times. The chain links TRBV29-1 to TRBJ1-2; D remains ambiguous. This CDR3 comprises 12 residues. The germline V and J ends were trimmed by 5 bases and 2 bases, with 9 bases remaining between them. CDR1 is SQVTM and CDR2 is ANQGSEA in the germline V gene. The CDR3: CSVSQENYGYTF. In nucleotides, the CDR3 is TGCAGCGTTAGCCAGGAGAACTATGGCTACACCTTC.

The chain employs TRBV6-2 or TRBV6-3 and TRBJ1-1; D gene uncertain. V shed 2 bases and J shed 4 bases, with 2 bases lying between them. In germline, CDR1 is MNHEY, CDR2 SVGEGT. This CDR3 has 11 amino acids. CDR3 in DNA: TGTGCCAGCAGTTACATCACTGAAGCTTTCTTT. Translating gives CASSYITEAFF.

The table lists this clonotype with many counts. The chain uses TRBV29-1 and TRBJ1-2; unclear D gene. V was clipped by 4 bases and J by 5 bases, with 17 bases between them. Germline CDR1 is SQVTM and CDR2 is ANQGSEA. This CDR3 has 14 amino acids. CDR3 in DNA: TGCAGCGTTGCTCTACGGATGAGAAGATATGGCTACACCTTC. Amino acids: CSVALRMRRYGYTF.

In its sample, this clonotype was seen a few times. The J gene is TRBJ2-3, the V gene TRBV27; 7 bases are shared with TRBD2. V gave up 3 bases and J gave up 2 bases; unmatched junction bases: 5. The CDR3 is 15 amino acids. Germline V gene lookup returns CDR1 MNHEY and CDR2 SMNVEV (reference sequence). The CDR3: CASSLGGGFTDTQYF. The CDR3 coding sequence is TGTGCCAGCAGTTTGGGCGGGGGATTCACAGATACGCAGTATTTT.

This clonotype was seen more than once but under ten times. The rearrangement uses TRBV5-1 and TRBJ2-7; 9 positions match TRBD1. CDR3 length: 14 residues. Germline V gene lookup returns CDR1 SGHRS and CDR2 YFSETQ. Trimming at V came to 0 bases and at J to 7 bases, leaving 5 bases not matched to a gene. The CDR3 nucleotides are TGCGCCAGCAGCTTGGGAGACAGGGGGATGGAGCAGTACTTC. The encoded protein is CASSLGDRGMEQYF.

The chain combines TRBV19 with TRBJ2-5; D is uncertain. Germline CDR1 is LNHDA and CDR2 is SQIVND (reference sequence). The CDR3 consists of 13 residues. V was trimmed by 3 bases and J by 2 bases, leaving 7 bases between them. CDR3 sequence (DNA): TGTGCCAGTAGTATCCTGTTACAAGAGACCCAGTACTTC. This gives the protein CASSILLQETQYF.

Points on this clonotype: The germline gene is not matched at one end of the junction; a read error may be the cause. The CDR3 DNA is TGTGCTAGCAGCGCTGGACAGCCGGGGAATGAAAAACTGTTTTTT. It codes for CASSAGQPGNEKLFF. V and J are TRBV7-7 and TRBJ1-4; D possibly corresponds to TRBD1 (6 bases). The CDR3 has 15 residues. Germline values: CDR1 SSHAT, CDR2 FNYEAQ (reference sequence). The entire variable domain, with the rest obtained from reference TRBV7-7 and TRBJ1-4, is as follows: GAGVSQSPRYKVTKRGQDVTLRCDPISSHATLYWYQQALGQGPEFLTYFNYEAQPDKSGLPSDRFSAERPEGSISTLTIQRTEQRDSAMYRCASSAGQPGNEKLFFGSGTQLSVL.

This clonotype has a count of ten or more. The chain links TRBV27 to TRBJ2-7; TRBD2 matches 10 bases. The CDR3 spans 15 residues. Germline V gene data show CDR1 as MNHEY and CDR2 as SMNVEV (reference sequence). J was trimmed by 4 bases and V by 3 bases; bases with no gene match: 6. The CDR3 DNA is TGTGCCAGCAGTTTTACGAGCGGGGGGGCTTACGAGCAGTACTTC. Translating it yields CASSFTSGGAYEQYF.

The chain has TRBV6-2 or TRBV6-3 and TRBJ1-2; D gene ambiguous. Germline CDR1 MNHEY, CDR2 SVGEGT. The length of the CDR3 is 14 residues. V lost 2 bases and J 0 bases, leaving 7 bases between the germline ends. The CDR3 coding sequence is TGTGCCAGCAGTTACGCGGGAGCTAACTATGGCTACACCTTC. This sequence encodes CASSYAGANYGYTF.

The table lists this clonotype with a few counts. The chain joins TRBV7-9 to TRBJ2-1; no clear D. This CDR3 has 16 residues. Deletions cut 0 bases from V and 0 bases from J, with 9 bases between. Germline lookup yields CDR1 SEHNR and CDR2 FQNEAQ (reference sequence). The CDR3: CASSLAGSSSYNEQFF. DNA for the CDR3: TGTGCCAGCAGCTTAGCCGGTTCGAGCTCCTACAATGAGCAGTTCTTC.

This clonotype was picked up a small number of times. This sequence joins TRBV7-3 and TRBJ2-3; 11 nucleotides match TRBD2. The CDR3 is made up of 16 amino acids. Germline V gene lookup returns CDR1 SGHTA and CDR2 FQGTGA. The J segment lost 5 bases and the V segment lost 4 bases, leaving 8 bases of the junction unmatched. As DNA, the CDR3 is TGTGCCAGCAGCTCGACTAGCGGGGTCAGAGGAGATACGCAGTATTTT. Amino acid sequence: CASSSTSGVRGDTQYF.

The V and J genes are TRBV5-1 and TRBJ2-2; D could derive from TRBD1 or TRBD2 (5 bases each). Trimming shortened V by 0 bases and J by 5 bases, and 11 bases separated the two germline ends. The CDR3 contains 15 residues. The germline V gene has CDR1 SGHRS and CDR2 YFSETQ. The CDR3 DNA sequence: TGCGCCAGCAGCTTGGGTACCAGGGAGACCGGGGAGCTGTTTTTT. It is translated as CASSLGTRETGELFF.

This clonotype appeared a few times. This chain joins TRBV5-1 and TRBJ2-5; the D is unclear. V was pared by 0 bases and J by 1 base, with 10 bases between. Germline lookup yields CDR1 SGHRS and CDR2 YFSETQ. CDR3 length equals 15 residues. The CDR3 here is CASSLETFLQETQYF. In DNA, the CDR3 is TGCGCCAGCAGCTTGGAGACCTTCCTCCAAGAGACCCAGTACTTC.

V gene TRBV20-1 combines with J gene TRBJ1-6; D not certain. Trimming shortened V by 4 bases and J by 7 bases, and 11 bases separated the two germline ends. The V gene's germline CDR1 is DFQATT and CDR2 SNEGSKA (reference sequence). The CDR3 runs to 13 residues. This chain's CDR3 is CSAIAGGNSPLHF. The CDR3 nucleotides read TGCAGTGCTATAGCGGGTGGAAATTCACCCCTCCACTTT.

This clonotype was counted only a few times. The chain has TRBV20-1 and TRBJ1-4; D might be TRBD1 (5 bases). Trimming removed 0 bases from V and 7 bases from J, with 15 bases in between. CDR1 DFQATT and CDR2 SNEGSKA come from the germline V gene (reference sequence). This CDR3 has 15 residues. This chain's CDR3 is CSARDGAREFEKLFF. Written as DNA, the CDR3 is TGCAGTGCTAGAGATGGCGCCAGGGAATTTGAAAAACTGTTTTTT.

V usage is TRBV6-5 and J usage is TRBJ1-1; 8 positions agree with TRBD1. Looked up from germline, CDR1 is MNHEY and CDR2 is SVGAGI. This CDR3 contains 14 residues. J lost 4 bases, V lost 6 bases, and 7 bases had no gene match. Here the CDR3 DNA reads TGTGCCAGCAGCTCGCAGGGGGCGCCCACTGAAGCTTTCTTT. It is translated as CASSSQGAPTEAFF.

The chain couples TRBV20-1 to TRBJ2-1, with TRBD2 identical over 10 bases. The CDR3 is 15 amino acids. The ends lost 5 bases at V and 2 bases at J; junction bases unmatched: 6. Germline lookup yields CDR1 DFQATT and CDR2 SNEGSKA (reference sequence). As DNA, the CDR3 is TGCAGTGCTCTAGAGAGCGGGGGGGCCTACAATGAGCAGTTCTTC. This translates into CSALESGGAYNEQFF.

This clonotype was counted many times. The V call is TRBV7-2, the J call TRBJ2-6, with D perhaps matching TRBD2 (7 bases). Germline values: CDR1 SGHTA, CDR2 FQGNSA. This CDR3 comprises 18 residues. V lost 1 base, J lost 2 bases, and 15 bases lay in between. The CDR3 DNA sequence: TGTGCCAGCAGCTTAGATTTTCGGGGGGCGCCTGGGGCCAACGTCCTGACTTTC. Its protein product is CASSLDFRGAPGANVLTF.

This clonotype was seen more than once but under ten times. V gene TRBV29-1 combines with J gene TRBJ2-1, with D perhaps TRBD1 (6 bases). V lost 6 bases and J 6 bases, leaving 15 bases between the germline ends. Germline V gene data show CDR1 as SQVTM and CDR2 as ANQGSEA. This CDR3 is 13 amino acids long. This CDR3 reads CSVKHRDINEQFF. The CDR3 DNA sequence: TGCAGCGTCAAACACCGGGACATCAATGAGCAGTTCTTC.

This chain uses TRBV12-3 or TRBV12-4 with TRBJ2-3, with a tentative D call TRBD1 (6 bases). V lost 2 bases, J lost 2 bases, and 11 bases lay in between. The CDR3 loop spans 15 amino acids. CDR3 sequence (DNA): TGTGCCAGCAGTTTACGGGACAAACTCACAGATACGCAGTATTTT. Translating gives CASSLRDKLTDTQYF.

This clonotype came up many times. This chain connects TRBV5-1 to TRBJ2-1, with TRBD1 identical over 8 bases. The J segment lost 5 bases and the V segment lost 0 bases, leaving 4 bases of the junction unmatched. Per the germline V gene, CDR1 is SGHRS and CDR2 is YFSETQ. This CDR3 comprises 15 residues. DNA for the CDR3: TGCGCCAGCAGCTTGGAGGACAGGGATAACAATGAGCAGTTCTTC. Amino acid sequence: CASSLEDRDNNEQFF. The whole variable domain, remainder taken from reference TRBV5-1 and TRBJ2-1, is KAGVTQTPRYLIKTRGQQVTLSCSPISGHRSVSWYQQTPGQGLQFLFEYFSETQRNKGNFPGRFSGRQFSNSRSEMNVSTLELGDSALYLCASSLEDRDNNEQFFGPGTRLTVL.

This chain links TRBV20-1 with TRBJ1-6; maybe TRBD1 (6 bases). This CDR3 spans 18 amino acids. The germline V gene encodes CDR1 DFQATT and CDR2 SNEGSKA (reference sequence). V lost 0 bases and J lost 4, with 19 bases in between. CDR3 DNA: TGCAGTGCTAGAGATCCTCGCGGCGGACAGCCTTATAATTCACCCCTCCACTTT. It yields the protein CSARDPRGGQPYNSPLHF.

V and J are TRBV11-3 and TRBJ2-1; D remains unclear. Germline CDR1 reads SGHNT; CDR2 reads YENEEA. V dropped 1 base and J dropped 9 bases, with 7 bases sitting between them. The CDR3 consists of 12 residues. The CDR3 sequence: CASSLVSGEQFF. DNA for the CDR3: TGTGCCAGCAGCTTAGTTAGTGGTGAGCAGTTCTTC.

The CDR3 coding sequence is TGTGCCAGCAGCCCAAGCGGGGGGGCGGCGGAGACCCAGTACTTC. Its translation is CASSPSGGAAETQYF. This rearrangement joins TRBV6-5 to TRBJ2-5; 10 bases fit TRBD2. Per the germline V gene, CDR1 is MNHEY and CDR2 is SVGAGI. The CDR3 is 15 residues long. V lost 6 bases to trimming and J lost 5 bases; unmatched junction nucleotides: 9.

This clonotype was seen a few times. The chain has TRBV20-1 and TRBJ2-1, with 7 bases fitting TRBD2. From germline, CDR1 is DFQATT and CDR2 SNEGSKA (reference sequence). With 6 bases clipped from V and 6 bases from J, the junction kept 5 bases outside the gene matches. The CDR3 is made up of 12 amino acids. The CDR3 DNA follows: TGCAGTGCCCCGGGACTACTCAATGAGCAGTTCTTC. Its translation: CSAPGLLNEQFF.

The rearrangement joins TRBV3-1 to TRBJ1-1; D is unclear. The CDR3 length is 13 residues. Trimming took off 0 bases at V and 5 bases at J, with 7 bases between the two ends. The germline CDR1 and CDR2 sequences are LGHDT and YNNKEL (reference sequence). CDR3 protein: CASSQDYGTEAFF. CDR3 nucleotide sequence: TGTGCCAGCAGCCAAGATTATGGAACTGAAGCTTTCTTT. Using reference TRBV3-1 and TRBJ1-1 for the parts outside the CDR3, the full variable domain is DTAVSQTPKYLVTQMGNDKSIKCEQNLGHDTMYWYKQDSKKFLKIMFSYNNKELIINETVPNRFSPKSPDKAHLNLHINSLELGDSAVYFCASSQDYGTEAFFGQGTRLTVV.

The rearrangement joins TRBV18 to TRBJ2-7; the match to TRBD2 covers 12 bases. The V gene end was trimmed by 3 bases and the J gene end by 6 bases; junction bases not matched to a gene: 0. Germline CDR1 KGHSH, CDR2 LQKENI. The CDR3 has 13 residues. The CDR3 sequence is CASSPTSGGEQYF. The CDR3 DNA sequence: TGTGCCAGCTCACCGACTAGCGGGGGCGAGCAGTACTTC.

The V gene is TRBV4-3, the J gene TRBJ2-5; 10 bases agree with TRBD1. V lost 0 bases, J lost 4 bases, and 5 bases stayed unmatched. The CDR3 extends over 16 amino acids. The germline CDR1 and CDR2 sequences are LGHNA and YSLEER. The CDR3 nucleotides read TGCGCCAGCAGCCAAGAAAGGGGGACAGGGGCAGAGACCCAGTACTTC. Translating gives CASSQERGTGAETQYF.

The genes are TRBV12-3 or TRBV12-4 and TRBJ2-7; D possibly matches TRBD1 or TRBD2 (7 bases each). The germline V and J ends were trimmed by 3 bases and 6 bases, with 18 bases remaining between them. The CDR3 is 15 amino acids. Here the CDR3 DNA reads TGTGCCAGCAGTTTCTTGGCAGGGGGACTATCCGAGCAGTACTTC. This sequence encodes CASSFLAGGLSEQYF.

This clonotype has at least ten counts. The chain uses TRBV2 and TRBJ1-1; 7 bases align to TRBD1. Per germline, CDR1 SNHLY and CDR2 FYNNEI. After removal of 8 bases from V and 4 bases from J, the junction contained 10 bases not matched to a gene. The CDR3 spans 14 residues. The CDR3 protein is CASRTTGSGTEAFF. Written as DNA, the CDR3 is TGTGCCAGCCGGACGACAGGGTCTGGCACTGAAGCTTTCTTT.